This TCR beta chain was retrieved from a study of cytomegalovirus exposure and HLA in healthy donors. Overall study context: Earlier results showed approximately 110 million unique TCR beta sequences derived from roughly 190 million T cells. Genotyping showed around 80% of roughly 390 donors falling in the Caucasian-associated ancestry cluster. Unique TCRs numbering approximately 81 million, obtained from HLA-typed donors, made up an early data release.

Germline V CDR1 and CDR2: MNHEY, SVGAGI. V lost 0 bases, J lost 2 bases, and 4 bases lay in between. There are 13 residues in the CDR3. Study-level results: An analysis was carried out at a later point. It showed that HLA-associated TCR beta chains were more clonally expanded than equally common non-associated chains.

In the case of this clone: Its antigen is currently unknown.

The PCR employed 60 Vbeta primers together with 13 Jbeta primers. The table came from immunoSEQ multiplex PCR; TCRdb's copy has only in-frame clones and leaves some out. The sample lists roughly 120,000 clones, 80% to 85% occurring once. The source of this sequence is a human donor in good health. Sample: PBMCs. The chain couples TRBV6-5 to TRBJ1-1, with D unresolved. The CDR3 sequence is CASSYSLNTEAFF. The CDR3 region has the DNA TGTGCCAGCAGTTACTCCCTTAACACTGAAGCTTTCTTT.